The entry that follows covers one T cell receptor beta chain sequence. This sample is drawn from a study of blood T cell repertoires in COVID-19. Study-wide background: The United States, Italy and Spain provided the acute and convalescent COVID-19 samples. T cells, B-cell-depleted T cells, or PBMCs provided the cDNA or gDNA that served as material.

Original processing methods: Scientists estimated how many nucleated cells there were by amplifying reference gene primers. TCRdb's table, derived via immunoSEQ multiplex PCR, lists solely in-frame clones and lacks some. V and J calls and clone size are given by that table; D and trimming were obtained from the DNA. This sample carries over 200,000 clones, roughly 87% of them seen once, and the ten largest clones take over 1.5%. V lost 0 bases and J 2 bases, leaving 8 bases between the germline ends. The CDR3 totals 14 residues. CDR1 and CDR2 (germline): SGHDT, YYEEEE. J is TRBJ2-5 and V is TRBV5-6, with D possibly matching TRBD1 (7 bases). This sequence was found in a man aged 40-49 years with active or convalescent COVID-19. The sequenced sample consisted of peripheral blood. CDR3 amino acids: CASSLAGGQETQYF. CDR3 bases: TGTGCCAGCAGCTTGGCAGGGGGGCAAGAGACCCAGTACTTC.